The 14 T cell receptor beta chains in this list originate from one sample, sequenced in a study of breast tumors, draining lymph nodes, adjacent tissues. From the multiplex PCR reads, TCRdb called clonotypes with MiXCR, one entry per CDR3 protein. The sample holds about 8,300 distinct CDR3 sequences, about 70% seen once. Sequencing input: tumor-adjacent breast tissue. Source of these receptors: a female donor with breast cancer. Some clones in this sample may be carry-over from other donors' samples.

The V and J genes are TRBV7-2 and TRBJ2-7; D is unclear. The germline gives CDR1 SGHTA, CDR2 FQGNSA. Trimming cost V 2 bases and J 5 bases, with 10 bases left between them. The CDR3 sequence is 13 residues long. Written as DNA, the CDR3 is TGTGCCAGCAGCTTAAATTACTATGACGAGCAGTACTTC. This gives the protein CASSLNYYDEQYF.

Turning to this clonotype: At one end the junction does not follow the germline gene, possibly because of a read error. The gene calls are TRBV7-9 and TRBJ1-4, with TRBD1 identical over 10 bases. There are 15 residues in the CDR3. Germline V gene lookup returns CDR1 SEHNR and CDR2 FQNEAQ (reference sequence). The CDR3 reads CASSLKGQGSEKLFF. As DNA, the CDR3 is TGTGCCAGCAGCTTAAAGGGACAGGGGAGTGAAAAGCTGTTTTTT.

The rearrangement uses TRBV15 and TRBJ2-7; TRBD2 might be the D (6 bases). The CDR3 runs to 13 residues. The V and J ends lost 5 bases and 7 bases respectively, with 15 bases between them. From germline, CDR1 is LNHNV and CDR2 YYDKDF (reference sequence). CDR3 sequence: CATSLTEGREQYF. CDR3 DNA sequence: TGTGCCACCAGCCTCACGGAGGGGAGGGAGCAGTACTTC.

About this clonotype itself: The CDR3 end shows no conserved phenylalanine or tryptophan, and so a read error is likely. The chain couples TRBV2 to TRBJ1-2; tentatively, D is TRBD1 (6 bases). Germline loops: CDR1 SNHLY, CDR2 FYNNEI. The V gene lost 6 bases and the J gene lost 3 bases, with 11 bases spanning the gap. The CDR3 length is 13 residues. As DNA, the CDR3 is TGTGCCAGCAGGGGGGCAGAGGACTATGGCTACACCCTC. This translates into CASRGAEDYGYTL.

This chain uses TRBV12-3 or TRBV12-4 with TRBJ2-7; tentatively, D is TRBD1 or TRBD2 (5 bases each). The V gene lost 3 bases and the J gene lost 2 bases, with 8 bases spanning the gap. CDR3 length: 13 amino acids. The DNA of the CDR3 is TGTGCCAGCAGTTTCCAGGGAGCCTACGAGCAGTACTTC. It encodes CASSFQGAYEQYF.

In this sample, this clonotype turned up a few times. The gene calls are TRBV9 and TRBJ2-7, with 13 nucleotides matching TRBD2. V shed 3 bases and J 6 bases; nucleotides not matched to a gene: 6. The CDR3 is made up of 15 amino acids. Germline assignment: CDR1 SGDLS and CDR2 YYNGEE. CDR3 sequence (DNA): TGTGCCAGCAGCGGGTCGACTAGCGGGAGGTTCGAGCAGTACTTC. Amino acid sequence: CASSGSTSGRFEQYF.

The chain joins TRBV19 to TRBJ1-6; 7 bases agree with TRBD1. The CDR3 spans 15 residues. V lost 5 bases to trimming and J lost 4 bases; unmatched junction nucleotides: 5. Per the germline V gene, CDR1 is LNHDA and CDR2 is SQIVND (reference sequence). The chain's CDR3 is CASSATGSYNSPLHF. The CDR3, as DNA: TGTGCCAGTAGTGCGACAGGGTCATATAATTCACCCCTCCACTTT.

The rearrangement uses TRBV20-1 and TRBJ1-4, with 7 nucleotides matching TRBD1. CDR3 size: 13 residues. V lost 5 bases, J lost 6 bases, and 6 bases stayed unmatched. Looked up from germline, CDR1 is DFQATT and CDR2 is SNEGSKA (reference sequence). DNA of the CDR3: TGCAGTGCTCTACAGGGGACCGATGAAAAACTGTTTTTT. It translates to CSALQGTDEKLFF.

The V gene is TRBV4-1, the J gene TRBJ2-3, with D perhaps TRBD1 (5 bases). CDR1 is MGHRA and CDR2 is YSYEKL in the germline V gene. This CDR3 spans 16 amino acids. Trimming took off 0 bases at V and 4 bases at J, with 14 bases between the two ends. DNA for the CDR3: TGCGCCAGCAGCCAAGATCTCTTAAGGGGATCAGATACGCAGTATTTT. Protein product: CASSQDLLRGSDTQYF.

About this clonotype itself: One end of the junction varies from germline; a read error may be responsible. This sequence joins TRBV7-9 and TRBJ1-5; D may be TRBD1 (6 bases). Per the germline V gene, CDR1 is SEHNR and CDR2 is FQNEAQ (reference sequence). The CDR3 contains 16 residues. The CDR3 reads CARGGGGGARDHPQHF. CDR3 DNA sequence: TGTGCCAGGGGGGGGGGGGGGGGGGCGCGGGATCACCCCCAGCATTTT.

The chain has TRBV12-3 or TRBV12-4 and TRBJ2-7, with a tentative D call TRBD1 (7 bases). CDR3 length: 14 residues. With 7 bases removed from V and 2 bases from J, the gap between germline ends came to 15 bases. The CDR3 protein is CASNWRGLAYEQYF. The CDR3 DNA reads TGTGCCAGCAACTGGAGGGGGCTGGCCTACGAGCAGTACTTC.

This rearrangement joins TRBV2 to TRBJ2-2, with D uncertain. This CDR3 spans 15 amino acids. The V gene's germline CDR1 is SNHLY and CDR2 FYNNEI. V lost 7 bases, J lost 4 bases, and 16 bases lay in between. CDR3 nucleotide sequence: TGTGCCAGCAAGGACGTAGTGTCGGGCACCGGGGAGCTGTTTTTT. Protein sequence: CASKDVVSGTGELFF. The whole variable domain, remainder taken from reference TRBV2 and TRBJ2-2, is EPEVTQTPSHQVTQMGQEVILRCVPISNHLYFYWYRQILGQKVEFLVSFYNNEISEKSEIFDDQFSVERPDGSNFTLKIRSTKLEDSAMYFCASKDVVSGTGELFFGEGSRLTVL.

The V gene is TRBV5-1, the J gene TRBJ2-1; D call uncertain. V was clipped by 1 base and J by 4 bases, with 12 bases between them. CDR3 length: 15 amino acids. Germline CDR1 and CDR2: SGHRS and YFSETQ. The CDR3 region is CASSLRLLGYNEQFF. Written as DNA, the CDR3 is TGCGCCAGCAGCTTGAGACTGCTCGGGTACAATGAGCAGTTCTTC.

By share, this clonotype counts as medium-sized (0.01 to 0.1%). This chain links TRBV11-3 with TRBJ2-5; D is ambiguous. Germline assignment: CDR1 SGHNT and CDR2 YENEEA. This CDR3 comprises 16 residues. The V gene lost 1 base and the J gene lost 0 bases, with 12 bases spanning the gap. This chain's CDR3 is CASSLADGRYQETQYF. CDR3 sequence (DNA): TGTGCCAGCAGCTTAGCTGACGGCAGGTACCAAGAGACCCAGTACTTC.